The rows below give T cell receptor beta chains drawn from one sample of a study of cytomegalovirus exposure and HLA in healthy donors. TCRdb's table, derived via immunoSEQ multiplex PCR, lists solely in-frame clones and lacks some. The repertoire holds around 160,000 clones, with around 80% as singletons. What was sequenced was PBMCs. The source of these receptors is a human donor in good health. The CDR3 runs from the conserved cysteine through the conserved F or W. The order of the fields is CDR3 length, V gene, J gene, CDR3 protein.

11	TRBV27	TRBJ1-1	CASNLDREAFF
16	TRBV5-1	TRBJ2-1	CASRPPDRGPYNEQFF
13	TRBV27	TRBJ1-1	CASSARTGCEAFF
15	TRBV7-2	TRBJ2-7	CASSFNPTATYEQYF
20	TRBV4-1	TRBJ2-7	CASSQQLSGQDVPKVHEQYF
17	TRBV12-5	TRBJ2-1	CASGLVILAGEYNEQFF
14	TRBV2	TRBJ1-2	CASSVDREGYGYTF
12	TRBV9	TRBJ1-3	CASSPGGNTIYF
16	TRBV5-4	TRBJ2-3	CASSPGQGTFSSTQYF
15	TRBV7-6	TRBJ2-3	CASSYAGGRGDTQYF
11	TRBV5-4	TRBJ1-2	CASSRGSGYTF
15	TRBV6-5	TRBJ1-6	CASSYRQIYNSPLHF
15	TRBV4-1	TRBJ2-3	CASSPDRESADTQYF
14	TRBV4-3	TRBJ1-6	CASSQSGENSPLHF
14	TRBV19	TRBJ1-2	CASSLRTGMNGYTF
14	TRBV5-1	TRBJ2-7	CASSPDRGVYEQYF
15	TRBV7-2	TRBJ2-7	CASRYPGGSNYEQYF
15	TRBV4-1	-	CASSQEGQGAYEQYF
13	TRBV13	TRBJ2-7	CASSVQGSYEQYF
11	TRBV15	TRBJ2-1	CATRQNNEQFF
12	TRBV6-5	TRBJ2-3	CASRGLADTQYF
14	TRBV7-3	TRBJ1-2	CASSPAGTGYGYTF
16	TRBV7-9	TRBJ2-7	CASSLVAQGASYEQYF
14	TRBV19	TRBJ1-2	CASSIDVGDYGYTF
11	TRBV2	TRBJ2-3	CASSEGATQYF
15	TRBV7-2	TRBJ1-2	CASSSSRGANYGYPF
13	TRBV6-6	TRBJ1-2	CASSYQTPSGYTF
15	TRBV6-1	TRBJ1-2	CASSEYEGRVNGYTF
14	TRBV5-4	TRBJ1-3	CASSLVGGGNTIYF
16	TRBV6-6	TRBJ1-1	CASRAMGRGTNTEAFF
13	TRBV7-9	TRBJ1-2	CASSLGDMGGYTF
14	TRBV9	TRBJ1-2	CASSGTGGNYGYTF
16	TRBV6-1	TRBJ1-5	CASSESYRGSNQPQHF
15	TRBV13	TRBJ2-5	CASSSGIRASETQYF